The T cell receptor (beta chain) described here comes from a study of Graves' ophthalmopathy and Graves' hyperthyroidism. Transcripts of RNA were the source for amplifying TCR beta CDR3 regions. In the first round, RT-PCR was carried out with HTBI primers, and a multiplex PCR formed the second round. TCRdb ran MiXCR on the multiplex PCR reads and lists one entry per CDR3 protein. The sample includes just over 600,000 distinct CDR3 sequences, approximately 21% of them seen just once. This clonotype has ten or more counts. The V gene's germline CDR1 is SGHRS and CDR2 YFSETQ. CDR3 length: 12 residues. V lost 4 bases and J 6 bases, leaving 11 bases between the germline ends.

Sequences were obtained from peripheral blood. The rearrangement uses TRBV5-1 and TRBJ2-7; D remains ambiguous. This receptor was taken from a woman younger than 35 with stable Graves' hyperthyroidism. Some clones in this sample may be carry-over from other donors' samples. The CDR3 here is CASSDVSGEQYF. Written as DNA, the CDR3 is TGCGCCAGCAGCGATGTATCGGGCGAGCAGTACTTC.